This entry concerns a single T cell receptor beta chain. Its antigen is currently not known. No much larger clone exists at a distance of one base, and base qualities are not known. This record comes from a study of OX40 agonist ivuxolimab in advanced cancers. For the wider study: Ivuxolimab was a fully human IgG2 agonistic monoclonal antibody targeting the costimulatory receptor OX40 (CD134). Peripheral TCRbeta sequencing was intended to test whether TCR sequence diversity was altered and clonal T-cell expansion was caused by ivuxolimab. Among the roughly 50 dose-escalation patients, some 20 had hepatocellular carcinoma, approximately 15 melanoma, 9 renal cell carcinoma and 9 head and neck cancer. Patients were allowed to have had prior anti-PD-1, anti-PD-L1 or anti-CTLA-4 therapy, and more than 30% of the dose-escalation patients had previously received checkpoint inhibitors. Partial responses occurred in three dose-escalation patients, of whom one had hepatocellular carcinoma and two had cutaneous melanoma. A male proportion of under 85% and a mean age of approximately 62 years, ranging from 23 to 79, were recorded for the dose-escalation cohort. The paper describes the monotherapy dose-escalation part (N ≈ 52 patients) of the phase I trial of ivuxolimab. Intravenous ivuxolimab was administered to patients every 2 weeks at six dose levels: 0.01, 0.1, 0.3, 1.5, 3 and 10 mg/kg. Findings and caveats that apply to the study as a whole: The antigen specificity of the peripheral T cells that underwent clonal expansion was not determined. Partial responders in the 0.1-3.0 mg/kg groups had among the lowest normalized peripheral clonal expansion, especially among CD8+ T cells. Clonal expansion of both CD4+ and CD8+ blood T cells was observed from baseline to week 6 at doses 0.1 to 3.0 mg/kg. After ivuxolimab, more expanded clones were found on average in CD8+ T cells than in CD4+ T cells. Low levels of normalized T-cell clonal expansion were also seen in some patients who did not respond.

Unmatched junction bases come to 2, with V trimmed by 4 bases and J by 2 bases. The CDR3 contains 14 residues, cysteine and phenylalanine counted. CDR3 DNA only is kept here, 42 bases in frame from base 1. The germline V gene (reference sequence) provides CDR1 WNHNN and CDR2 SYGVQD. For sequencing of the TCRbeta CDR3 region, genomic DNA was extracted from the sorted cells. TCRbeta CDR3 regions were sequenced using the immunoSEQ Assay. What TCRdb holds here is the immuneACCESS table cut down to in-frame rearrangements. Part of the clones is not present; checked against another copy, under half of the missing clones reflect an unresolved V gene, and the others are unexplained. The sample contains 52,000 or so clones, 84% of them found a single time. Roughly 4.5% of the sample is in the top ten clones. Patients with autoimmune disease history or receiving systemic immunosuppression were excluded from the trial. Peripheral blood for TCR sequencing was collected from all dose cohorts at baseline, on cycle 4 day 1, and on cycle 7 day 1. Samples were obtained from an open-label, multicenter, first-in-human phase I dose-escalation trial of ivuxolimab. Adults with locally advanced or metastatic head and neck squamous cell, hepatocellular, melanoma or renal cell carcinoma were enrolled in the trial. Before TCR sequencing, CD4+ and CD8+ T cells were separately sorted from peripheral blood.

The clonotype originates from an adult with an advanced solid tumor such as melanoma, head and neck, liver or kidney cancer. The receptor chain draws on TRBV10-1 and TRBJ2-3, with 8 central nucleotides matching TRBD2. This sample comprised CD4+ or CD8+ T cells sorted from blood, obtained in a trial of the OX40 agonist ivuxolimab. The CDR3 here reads CASSALADTDTQYF. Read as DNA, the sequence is TGCGCCAGCAGTGCACTAGCGGACACAGATACGCAGTATTTT.